This T cell receptor beta chain was captured by sequencing in a study of shared clonotypes between healthy human individuals. Clones were sequenced by immunoSEQ multiplex PCR, and TCRdb holds only the in-frame ones, with some missing. The data show 2.3 million or so clones, approximately 93% seen once. The V segment lost 4 bases and the J segment 6 bases; nucleotides outside the gene matches: 9. The CDR3 has 14 amino acids. CDR1 is SGHNT, CDR2 YYREEE, per germline (reference sequence). The clonotype originates from a man younger than 35 in good health. Some clones in this sample may be carry-over from other donors' samples. The chain links TRBV5-4 to TRBJ1-1; the match to TRBD1 covers 7 bases. Sequenced sample: naive CD4+ T cells from PBMCs. As for subset: CD45RA+ positively selected. The CDR3 DNA reads as TGTGCCAGCAGCCCGGACAGGTTAGAAGCTGAAGCTTTCTTT. Translated, it gives CASSPDRLEAEAFF. The full variable domain, completed using reference TRBV5-4 and TRBJ1-1, is ETGVTQSPTHLIKTRGQQVTLRCSSQSGHNTVSWYQQALGQGPQFIFQYYREEENGRGNFPPRFSGLQFPNYSSELNVNALELDDSALYLCASSPDRLEAEAFFGQGTRLTVV.